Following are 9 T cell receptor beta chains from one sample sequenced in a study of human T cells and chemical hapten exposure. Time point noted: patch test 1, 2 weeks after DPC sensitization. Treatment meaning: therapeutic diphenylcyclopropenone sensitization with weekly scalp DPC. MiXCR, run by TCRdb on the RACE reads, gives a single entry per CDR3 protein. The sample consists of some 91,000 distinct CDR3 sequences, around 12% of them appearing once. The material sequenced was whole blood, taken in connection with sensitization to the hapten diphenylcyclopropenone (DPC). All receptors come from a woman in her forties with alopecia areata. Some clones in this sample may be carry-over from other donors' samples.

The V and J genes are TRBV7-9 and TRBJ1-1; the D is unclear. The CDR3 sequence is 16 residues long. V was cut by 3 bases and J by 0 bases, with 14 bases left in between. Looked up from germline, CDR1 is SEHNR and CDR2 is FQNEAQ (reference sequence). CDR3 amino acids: CASSFVTLGMNTEAFF. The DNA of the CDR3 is TGTGCCAGCAGCTTCGTTACCCTAGGGATGAACACTGAAGCTTTCTTT.

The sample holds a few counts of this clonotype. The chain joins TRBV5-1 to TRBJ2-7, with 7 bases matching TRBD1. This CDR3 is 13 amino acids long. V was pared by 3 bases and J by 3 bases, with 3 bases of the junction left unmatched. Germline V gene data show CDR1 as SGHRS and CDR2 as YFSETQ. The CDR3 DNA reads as TGCGCCAGCAGCTCCGGGACAGTCTACGAGCAGTACTTC. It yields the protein CASSSGTVYEQYF. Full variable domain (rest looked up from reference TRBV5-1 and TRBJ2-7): KAGVTQTPRYLIKTRGQQVTLSCSPISGHRSVSWYQQTPGQGLQFLFEYFSETQRNKGNFPGRFSGRQFSNSRSEMNVSTLELGDSALYLCASSSGTVYEQYFGPGTRLTVT.

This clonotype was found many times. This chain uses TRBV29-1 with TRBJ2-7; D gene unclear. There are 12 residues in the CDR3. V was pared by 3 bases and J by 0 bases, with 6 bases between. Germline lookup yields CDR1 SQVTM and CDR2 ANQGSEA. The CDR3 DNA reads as TGCAGCGTTGAGGAGACCTCCTACGAGCAGTACTTC. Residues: CSVEETSYEQYF.

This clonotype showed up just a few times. The CDR3 loop reads CASRLQNSGANVLTF. DNA for the CDR3: TGTGCCAGCAGACTACAGAACTCTGGGGCCAACGTCCTGACTTTC. The chain is built from TRBV27 and TRBJ2-6; D is unclear. Trimming removed 6 bases from V and 0 bases from J, with 9 bases in between. This CDR3 is built from 15 residues. From germline, CDR1 is MNHEY and CDR2 SMNVEV (reference sequence).

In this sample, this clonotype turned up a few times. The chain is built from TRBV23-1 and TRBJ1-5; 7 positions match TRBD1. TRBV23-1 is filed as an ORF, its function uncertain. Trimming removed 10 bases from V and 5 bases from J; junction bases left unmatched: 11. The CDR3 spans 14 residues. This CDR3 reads CATEVDRRHQPQHF. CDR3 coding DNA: TGCGCCACCGAAGTGGACAGGCGGCATCAGCCCCAGCATTTT.

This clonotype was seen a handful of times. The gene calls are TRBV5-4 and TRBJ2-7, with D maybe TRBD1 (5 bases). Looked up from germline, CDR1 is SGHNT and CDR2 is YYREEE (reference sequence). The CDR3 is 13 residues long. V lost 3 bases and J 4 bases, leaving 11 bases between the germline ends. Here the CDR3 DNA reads TGTGCCAGCAGCTCCGCAGGGCTGTACGAGCAGTACTTC. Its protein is CASSSAGLYEQYF.

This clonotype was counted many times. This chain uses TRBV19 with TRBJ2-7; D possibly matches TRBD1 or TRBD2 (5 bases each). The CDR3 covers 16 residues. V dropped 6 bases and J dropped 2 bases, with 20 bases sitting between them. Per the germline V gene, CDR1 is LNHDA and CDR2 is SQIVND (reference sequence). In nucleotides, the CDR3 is TGTGCCAGTAGAAAGACCCGGGACGGCTTGACCTACGAGCAGTACTTC. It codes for CASRKTRDGLTYEQYF.

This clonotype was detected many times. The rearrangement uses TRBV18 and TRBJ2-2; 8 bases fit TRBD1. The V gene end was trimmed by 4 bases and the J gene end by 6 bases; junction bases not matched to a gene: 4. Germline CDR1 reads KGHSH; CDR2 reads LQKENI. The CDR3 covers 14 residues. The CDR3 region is CASSRQGASGELFF. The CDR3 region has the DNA TGTGCCAGCTCACGGCAGGGGGCCTCCGGGGAGCTGTTTTTT. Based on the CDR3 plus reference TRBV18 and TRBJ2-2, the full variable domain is NAGVMQNPRHLVRRRGQEARLRCSPMKGHSHVYWYRQLPEEGLKFMVYLQKENIIDESGMPKERFSAEFPKEGPSILRIQQVVRGDSAAYFCASSRQGASGELFFGEGSRLTVL.

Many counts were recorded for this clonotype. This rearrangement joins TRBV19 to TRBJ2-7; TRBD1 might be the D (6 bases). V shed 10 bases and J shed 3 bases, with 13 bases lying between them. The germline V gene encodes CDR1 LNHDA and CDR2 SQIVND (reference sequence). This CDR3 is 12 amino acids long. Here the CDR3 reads CATGQGIYEQYF. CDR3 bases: TGTGCCACGGGTCAGGGGATCTACGAGCAGTACTTC.